The clone carrying this TCR beta chain was recorded many times. What it binds is unknown. This sample is part of a study of T cells in Graves' hyperthyroidism and ophthalmopathy. Findings of the study overall: Before onset, ophthalmopathy was predicted by the model a median around 6 months earlier. Peripheral blood also featured most of the thyroid clonotypes expanded above 0.001.

The study based diagnoses on clinical symptoms, serum thyroxine and TRAb, thyroid ultrasound and orbital computed tomography. Researchers amplified the TCR beta CDR3 regions from RNA transcripts. A first-round RT-PCR of the TCR CDR3 used the HTBI primer set. Using its own MiXCR run on the multiplex PCR reads, TCRdb lists one record per CDR3 protein. The table records around 280,000 distinct CDR3 sequences, 10% to 15% of them present only once. V lost 1 base and J lost 0; bases outside the gene matches: 3. The CDR3 loop spans 16 amino acids. Germline V lookup: CDR1 SEHNR, CDR2 FQNEAQ (reference sequence).

This sequence joins TRBV7-9 and TRBJ2-1; 7 bases map to TRBD2. The receptor's source is a woman aged 25-40 years with Graves' hyperthyroidism that later progressed to Graves' ophthalmopathy. Sequenced: blood. The CDR3 DNA sequence: TGTGCCAGCAGCTTAGAAGGCGGGAGCTCCTACAATGAGCAGTTCTTC. Protein product: CASSLEGGSSYNEQFF.